This note documents a single TCR beta chain sequence. In the PCR, 60 Vbeta and 13 Jbeta primers were used. Sequenced by immunoSEQ multiplex PCR; TCRdb stores in-frame clones only, minus some. Of roughly 72,000 clones listed, roughly 74% are singletons. Participants comprised healthy donors of bone marrow. The entry originates in a study of cytomegalovirus exposure and HLA in healthy donors. The CDR3 covers 17 residues. Germline-derived CDR1 and CDR2 are SGHVS and FQNEAQ. Trimming pared 1 base from V and 3 bases from J, leaving 16 bases between. V gene TRBV7-8 combines with J gene TRBJ1-5; D perhaps matches TRBD1 (5 bases). The clonotype originates from a human donor in good health. The sample comprised PBMCs. CDR3 sequence: CASSLVGPGRSNQPQHF. The CDR3 DNA sequence: TGTGCCAGCAGCTTAGTGGGGCCAGGGCGATCCAATCAGCCCCAGCATTTT.